The sequence of this TCR beta chain was determined in a study of CD8+CD57+ T cells in acquired aplastic anemia. Study-wide background: Sorted CD4+ plus CD8+ cells gave DNA averaging about 3.2 ug. Whole-study results and caveats: Patients and controls shared 25 to 35 CD8+ CDR3 sequences, highly expressed in patients.

Sequencing involved patients with CD8+CD57+ cell expansion previously shown by flow cytometry. Severe acquired aplastic anemia was the diagnosis recorded for all patients. Germline V gene data show CDR1 as SGHDN and CDR2 as FVKESK. The V gene end was trimmed by 4 bases and the J gene end by 10 bases; junction bases not matched to a gene: 14. The CDR3 extends over 16 amino acids. Note on this clonotype: The antigen remains undetermined.

CDR3 and TCR beta VDJ profiling relied on genomic DNA as the template. Via MiXCR, TCRdb re-called the reads, giving one row per CDR3 protein. The table includes about 180,000 distinct CDR3 sequences, around 48% detected once. The chain uses TRBV14 and TRBJ2-1; 9 bases align to TRBD1. This TCR derives from a human donor with aplastic anemia. Material for sequencing was sorted CD4+, CD8+, or CD8+CD57+ T cells (not recorded which) from PBMCs. Here the CDR3 reads CASSRGTGQMGGEQFF. The CDR3 DNA reads as TGTGCCAGCAGCCGAGGGACAGGGCAAATGGGTGGGGAGCAGTTCTTC.